A single sample gave rise to the 12 T cell receptor beta chains below, sequenced in a study of shared clonotypes between healthy human individuals. CD45RO-negative, CCR7-positively selected cells formed the naive CD8 fraction, excluding terminally differentiated effector memory CD45RA+ cells. Profiling relied on immunoSEQ multiplex PCR, and the TCRdb table lists in-frame clones only, not all of them. The data show over 2,000,000 clones, 93% seen once. Sequenced material: naive CD8+ T cells from PBMCs. The source is a man younger than 30 in good health. Some clones in this sample may be carry-over from other donors' samples.

The chain carries TRBV4-3 and TRBJ1-4; D is ambiguous. CDR1 and CDR2 from the germline V gene are LGHNA and YSLEER. The CDR3 contains 17 residues. V was pared by 0 bases and J by 2 bases, with 13 bases between. For the CDR3, the DNA is TGCGCCAGCAGCCAAGATTTTTTGGCGGGGACTAATGAAAAACTGTTTTTT. Its translation is CASSQDFLAGTNEKLFF.

J is TRBJ1-1 and V is TRBV9, with 7 bases lining up with TRBD1. V trimming: 7 bases; J trimming: 5 bases; junction bases outside the gene matches: 2. Germline lookup yields CDR1 SGDLS and CDR2 YYNGEE. This CDR3 spans 11 amino acids. CDR3 nucleotide sequence: TGTGCCAGCGGACAGGAGACTGAAGCTTTCTTT. It codes for CASGQETEAFF.

This chain links TRBV21-1 with TRBJ2-7; TRBD1 was called by the table and not checked on the DNA. TRBV21-1 is deemed a pseudogene. The CDR3 has 14 amino acids. The CDR3 is CASSPHRAPYEQYF. The CDR3 DNA reads TGTGCCAGCAGCCCCCACAGGGCCCCCTACGAGCAGTACTTC.

The V and J genes are TRBV13 and TRBJ2-7, with 8 nucleotides matching TRBD1. This CDR3 comprises 14 residues. The trim removed 5 bases at V and 2 bases at J, leaving 5 bases unmatched. The germline CDR1 and CDR2 sequences are PRHDT and FYEKMQ (reference sequence). The chain's CDR3 is CASSNPDRAYEQYF. The DNA of the CDR3 is TGTGCCAGCAGCAACCCGGACAGGGCCTACGAGCAGTACTTC. Complete variable domain (other parts from reference TRBV13 and TRBJ2-7): AAGVIQSPRHLIKEKRETATLKCYPIPRHDTVYWYQQGPGQDPQFLISFYEKMQSDKGSIPDRFSAQQFSDYHSELNMSSLELGDSALYFCASSNPDRAYEQYFGPGTRLTVT.

This chain uses TRBV28 with TRBJ2-7; the D gene is possibly TRBD1 (6 bases). With 5 bases removed from V and 4 bases from J, the gap between germline ends came to 9 bases. The germline V gene encodes CDR1 MDHEN and CDR2 SYDVKM. CDR3 size: 12 residues. The CDR3 here is CASSIDRYEQYF. The CDR3 coding sequence is TGTGCCAGCAGTATTGACAGGTACGAGCAGTACTTC.

The rearrangement links TRBV7-8 to TRBJ2-7, with 9 nucleotides matching TRBD2. V was clipped by 5 bases and J by 0 bases; unmatched bases: 5. Germline loops: CDR1 SGHVS, CDR2 FQNEAQ. The CDR3 has 15 amino acids. The chain's CDR3 is CASSVRLAASYEQYF. CDR3 sequence (DNA): TGTGCCAGCAGCGTCAGACTAGCGGCCTCCTACGAGCAGTACTTC.

The chain is built from TRBV4-3 and TRBJ2-7, with D maybe TRBD1 (7 bases). The CDR3 has 15 residues. V dropped 0 bases and J dropped 6 bases, with 15 bases sitting between them. CDR1 and CDR2 from the germline V gene are LGHNA and YSLEER. The CDR3 region has the DNA TGCGCCAGCAGCCAAGATGGAGGGGGCGGCTCCGAGCAGTACTTC. It encodes CASSQDGGGGSEQYF.

The chain combines TRBV5-6 with TRBJ2-7; no reliable D call. The germline V gene has CDR1 SGHDT and CDR2 YYEEEE. This CDR3 has 14 residues. Trimming left V 1 base short and J 0 bases short, with 8 bases between. The CDR3 protein is CASSLTANSYEQYF. CDR3 coding DNA: TGTGCCAGCAGCTTGACAGCCAACTCCTACGAGCAGTACTTC.

The chain is built from TRBV2 and TRBJ2-1; D gene unclear. Trimming removed 7 bases at V and 6 bases at J, with 10 bases between. CDR1 is SNHLY and CDR2 is FYNNEI in the germline V gene. The CDR3 sequence is 12 residues long. The CDR3 bases are TGTGCCAGCATGGGTGTGATCAATGAGCAGTTCTTC. It encodes CASMGVINEQFF.

The rearrangement uses TRBV29-1 and TRBJ2-1; D is tentatively TRBD1 or TRBD2 (7 bases each). The CDR3 extends over 14 amino acids. CDR1 and CDR2 (germline): SQVTM, ANQGSEA. V lost 7 bases to trimming and J lost 6 bases, with 19 bases between them. The CDR3 loop reads CSGQGGARGNEQFF. In DNA, the CDR3 is TGCAGCGGTCAGGGGGGGGCGCGAGGCAATGAGCAGTTCTTC.

Turning to this clone: Its ends do not fully match the called genes, so a read error is possible. Distinct nucleotide sequences in the sample also encode this CDR3. The chain is built from TRBV28 and TRBJ2-7; D is ambiguous. The CDR3 is 11 residues long. Germline CDR1 and CDR2: MDHEN and SYDVKM. The CDR3 bases are TGTGCCAGCAGTTTTAAGTACGAGCAGTATTTC. Protein product: CASSFKYEQYF.

J is TRBJ1-1 and V is TRBV28; D gene ambiguous. The CDR3 consists of 13 residues. Germline CDR1 is MDHEN and CDR2 is SYDVKM. V was shortened by 4 bases and J by 2 bases, with 8 bases between the two germline ends. Written as DNA, the CDR3 is TGTGCCAGCAGTTCTCGGGCAAACACTGAAGCTTTCTTT. Its protein product is CASSSRANTEAFF.